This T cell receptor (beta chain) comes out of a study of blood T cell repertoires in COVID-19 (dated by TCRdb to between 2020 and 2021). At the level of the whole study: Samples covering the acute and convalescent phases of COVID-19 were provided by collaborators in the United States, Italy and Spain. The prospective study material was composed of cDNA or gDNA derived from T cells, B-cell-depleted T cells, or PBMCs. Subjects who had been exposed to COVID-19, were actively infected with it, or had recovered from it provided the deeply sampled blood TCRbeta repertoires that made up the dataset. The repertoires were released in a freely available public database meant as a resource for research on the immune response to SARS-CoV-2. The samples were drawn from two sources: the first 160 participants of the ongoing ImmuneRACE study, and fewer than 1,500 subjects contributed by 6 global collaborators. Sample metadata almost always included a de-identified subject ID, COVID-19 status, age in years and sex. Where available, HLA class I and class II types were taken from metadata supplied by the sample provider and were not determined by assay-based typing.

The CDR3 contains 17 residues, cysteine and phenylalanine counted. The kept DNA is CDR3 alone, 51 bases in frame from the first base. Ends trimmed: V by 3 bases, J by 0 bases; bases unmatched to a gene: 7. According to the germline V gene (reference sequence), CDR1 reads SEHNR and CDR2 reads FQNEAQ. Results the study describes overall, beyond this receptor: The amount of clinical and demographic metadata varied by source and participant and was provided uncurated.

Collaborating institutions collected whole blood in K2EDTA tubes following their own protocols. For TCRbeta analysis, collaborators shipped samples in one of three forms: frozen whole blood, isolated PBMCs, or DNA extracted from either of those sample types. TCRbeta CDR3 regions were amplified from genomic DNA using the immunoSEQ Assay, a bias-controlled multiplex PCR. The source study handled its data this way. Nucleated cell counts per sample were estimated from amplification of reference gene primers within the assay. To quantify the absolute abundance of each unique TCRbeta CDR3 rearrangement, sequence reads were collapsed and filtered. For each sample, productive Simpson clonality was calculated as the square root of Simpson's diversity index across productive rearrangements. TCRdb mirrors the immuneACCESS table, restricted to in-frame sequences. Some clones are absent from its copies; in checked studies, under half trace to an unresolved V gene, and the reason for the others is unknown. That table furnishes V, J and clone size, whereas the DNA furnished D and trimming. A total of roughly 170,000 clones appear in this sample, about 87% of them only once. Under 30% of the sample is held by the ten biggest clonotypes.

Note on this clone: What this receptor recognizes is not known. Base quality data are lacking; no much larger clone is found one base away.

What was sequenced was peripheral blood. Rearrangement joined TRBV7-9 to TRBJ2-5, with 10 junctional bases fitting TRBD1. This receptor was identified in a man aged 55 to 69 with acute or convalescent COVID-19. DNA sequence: TGTGCCAGCAGCTTGGGACAGGGGTTATGGGACCAAGAGACCCAGTACTTC. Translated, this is CASSLGQGLWDQETQYF.